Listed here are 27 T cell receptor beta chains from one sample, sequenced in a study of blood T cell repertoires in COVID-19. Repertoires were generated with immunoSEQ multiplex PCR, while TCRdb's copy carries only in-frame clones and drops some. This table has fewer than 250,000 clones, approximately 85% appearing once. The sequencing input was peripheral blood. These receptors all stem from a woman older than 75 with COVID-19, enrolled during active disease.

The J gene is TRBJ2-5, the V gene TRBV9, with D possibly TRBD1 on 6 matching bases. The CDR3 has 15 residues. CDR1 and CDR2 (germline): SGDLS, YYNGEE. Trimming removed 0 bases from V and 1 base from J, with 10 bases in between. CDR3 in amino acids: CASSVVGRGQETQYF. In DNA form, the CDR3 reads TGTGCCAGCAGCGTAGTGGGCAGGGGCCAAGAGACCCAGTACTTC. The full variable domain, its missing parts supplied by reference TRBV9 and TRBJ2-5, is DSGVTQTPKHLITATGQRVTLRCSPRSGDLSVYWYQQSLDQGLQFLIQYYNGEERAKGNILERFSAQQFPDLHSELNLSSLELGDSALYFCASSVVGRGQETQYFGPGTRLLVL.

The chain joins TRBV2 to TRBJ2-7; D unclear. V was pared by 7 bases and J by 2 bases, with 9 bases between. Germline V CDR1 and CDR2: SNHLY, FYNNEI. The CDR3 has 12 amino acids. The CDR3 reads CASTLQAYEQYV. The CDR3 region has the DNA TGTGCCAGCACCCTCCAGGCCTACGAGCAGTACGTC.

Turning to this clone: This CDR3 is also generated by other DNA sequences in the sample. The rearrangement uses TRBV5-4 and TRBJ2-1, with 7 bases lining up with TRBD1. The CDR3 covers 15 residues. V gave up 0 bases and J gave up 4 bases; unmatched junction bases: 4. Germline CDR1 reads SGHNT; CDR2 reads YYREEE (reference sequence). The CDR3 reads CASSLDRGSYNEQFF. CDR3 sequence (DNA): TGTGCCAGCAGCTTGGACAGGGGATCGTACAATGAGCAGTTCTTC. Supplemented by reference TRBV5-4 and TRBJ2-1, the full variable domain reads ETGVTQSPTHLIKTRGQQVTLRCSSQSGHNTVSWYQQALGQGPQFIFQYYREEENGRGNFPPRFSGLQFPNYSSELNVNALELDDSALYLCASSLDRGSYNEQFFGPGTRLTVL.

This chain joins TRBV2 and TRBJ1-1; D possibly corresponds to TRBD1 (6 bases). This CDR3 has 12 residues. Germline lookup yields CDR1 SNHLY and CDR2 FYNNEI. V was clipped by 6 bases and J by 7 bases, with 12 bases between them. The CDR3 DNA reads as TGTGCCAGCAGAAAGGACAGTTTTGAAGCTTTCTTT. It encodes CASRKDSFEAFF.

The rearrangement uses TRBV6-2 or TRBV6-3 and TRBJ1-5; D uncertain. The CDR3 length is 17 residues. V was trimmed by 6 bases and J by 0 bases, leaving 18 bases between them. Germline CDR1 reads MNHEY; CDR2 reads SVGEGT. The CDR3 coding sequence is TGTGCCAGCAGCCCGGCCAGGATAGTTAATAGCAATCAGCCCCAGCATTTT. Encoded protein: CASSPARIVNSNQPQHF.

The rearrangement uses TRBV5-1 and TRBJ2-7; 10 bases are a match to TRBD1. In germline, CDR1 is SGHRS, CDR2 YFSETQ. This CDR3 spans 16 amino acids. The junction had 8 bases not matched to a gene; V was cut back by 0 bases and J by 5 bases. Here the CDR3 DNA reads TGCGCCAGCAGCTTGGCCTCGGGACAGGGGTTAAACGAGCAGTACGTC. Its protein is CASSLASGQGLNEQYV.

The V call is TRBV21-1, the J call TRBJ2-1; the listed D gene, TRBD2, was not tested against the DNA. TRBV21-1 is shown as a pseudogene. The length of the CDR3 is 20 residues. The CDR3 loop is CASSKKQASGTRCVNNEQFF. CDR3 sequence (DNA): TGTGCCAGCAGCAAAAAGCAGGCTAGCGGGACCAGGTGCGTTAACAATGAGCAGTTCTTC.

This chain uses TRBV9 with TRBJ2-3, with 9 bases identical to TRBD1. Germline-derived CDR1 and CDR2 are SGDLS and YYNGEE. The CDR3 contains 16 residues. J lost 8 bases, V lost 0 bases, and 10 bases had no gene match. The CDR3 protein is CASSVAPGRDRATQYF. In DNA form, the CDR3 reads TGTGCCAGCAGCGTAGCTCCCGGTAGGGACAGGGCTACGCAGTATTTT.

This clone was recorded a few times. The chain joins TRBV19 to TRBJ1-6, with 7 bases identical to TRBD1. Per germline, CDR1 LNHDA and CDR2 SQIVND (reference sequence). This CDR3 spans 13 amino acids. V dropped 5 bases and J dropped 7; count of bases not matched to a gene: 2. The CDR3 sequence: CASSSTGNSPLHF. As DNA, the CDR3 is TGTGCCAGTAGTTCGACAGGGAATTCACCCCTCCACTTT.

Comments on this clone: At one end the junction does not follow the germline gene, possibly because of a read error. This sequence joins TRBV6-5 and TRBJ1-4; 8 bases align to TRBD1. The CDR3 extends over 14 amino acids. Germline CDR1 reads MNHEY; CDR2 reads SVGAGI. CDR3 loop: CASRPQGAKEKLFF. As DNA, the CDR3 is TGTGCCAGCAGACCCCAGGGGGCTAAAGAAAAACTGTTTTTT.

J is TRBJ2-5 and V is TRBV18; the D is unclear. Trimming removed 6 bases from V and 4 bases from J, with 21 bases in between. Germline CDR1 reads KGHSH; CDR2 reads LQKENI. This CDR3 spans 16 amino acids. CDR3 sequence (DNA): TGTGCCAGCTCGCTTGGTCTGACTCCTCCGGGAGAGACCCAGTACTTC. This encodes CASSLGLTPPGETQYF.

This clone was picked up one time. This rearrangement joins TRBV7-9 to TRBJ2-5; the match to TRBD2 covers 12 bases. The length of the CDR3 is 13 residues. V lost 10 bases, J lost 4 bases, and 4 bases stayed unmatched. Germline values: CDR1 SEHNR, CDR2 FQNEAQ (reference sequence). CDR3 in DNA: TGTGCCACCCTAGCGGGGGGGAGAGAGACCCAGTACTTC. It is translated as CATLAGGRETQYF. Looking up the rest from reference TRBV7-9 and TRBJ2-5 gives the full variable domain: DTGVSQNPRHKITKRGQNVTFRCDPISEHNRLYWYRQTLGQGPEFLTYFQNEAQLEKSRLLSDRFSAERPKGSFSTLEIQRTEQGDSAMYLCATLAGGRETQYFGPGTRLLVL.

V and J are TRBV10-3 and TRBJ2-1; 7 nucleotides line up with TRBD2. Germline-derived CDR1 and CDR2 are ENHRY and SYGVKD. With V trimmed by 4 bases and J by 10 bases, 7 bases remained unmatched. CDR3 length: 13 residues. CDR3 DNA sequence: TGTGCCATCAGTGGGACTAGATCGAAAGAGCAGTTCTTC. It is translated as CAISGTRSKEQFF.

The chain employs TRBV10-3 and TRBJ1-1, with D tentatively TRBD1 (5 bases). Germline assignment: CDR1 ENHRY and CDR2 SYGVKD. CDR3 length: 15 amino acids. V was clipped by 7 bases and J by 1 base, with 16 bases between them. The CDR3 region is CAITPDTTENTEAFF. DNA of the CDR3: TGTGCCATCACCCCTGATACGACAGAGAACACTGAAGCTTTCTTT.

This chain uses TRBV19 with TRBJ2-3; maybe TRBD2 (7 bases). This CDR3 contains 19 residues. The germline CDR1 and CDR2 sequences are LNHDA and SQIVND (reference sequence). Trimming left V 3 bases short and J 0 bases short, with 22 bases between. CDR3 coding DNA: TGTGCCAGTAGTATCGGGGGGCGCGACTACTTCCCTAGCACAGATACGCAGTATTTT. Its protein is CASSIGGRDYFPSTDTQYF.

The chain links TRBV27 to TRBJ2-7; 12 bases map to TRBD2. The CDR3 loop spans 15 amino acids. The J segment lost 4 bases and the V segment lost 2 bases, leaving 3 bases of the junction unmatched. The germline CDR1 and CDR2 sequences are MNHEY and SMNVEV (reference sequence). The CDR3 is CASSLKGTSGYEQYV. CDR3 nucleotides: TGTGCCAGCAGTTTAAAAGGGACTAGCGGGTACGAGCAGTACGTC.

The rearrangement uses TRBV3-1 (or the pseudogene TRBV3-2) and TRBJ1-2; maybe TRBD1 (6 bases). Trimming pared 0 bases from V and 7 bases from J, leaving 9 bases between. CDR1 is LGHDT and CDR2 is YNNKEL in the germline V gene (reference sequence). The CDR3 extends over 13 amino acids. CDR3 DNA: TGTGCCAGCAGCCAAGAGTCCAGGGGTGGCTACACCTTC. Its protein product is CASSQESRGGYTF.

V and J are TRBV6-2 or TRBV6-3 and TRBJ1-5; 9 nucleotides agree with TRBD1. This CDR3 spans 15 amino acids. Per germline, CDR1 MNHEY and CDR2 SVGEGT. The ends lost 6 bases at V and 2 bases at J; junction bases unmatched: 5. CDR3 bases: TGTGCCAGCAGCGGGACAGGGAAAGGCAATCAGCCCCAGCATTTT. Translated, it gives CASSGTGKGNQPQHF.

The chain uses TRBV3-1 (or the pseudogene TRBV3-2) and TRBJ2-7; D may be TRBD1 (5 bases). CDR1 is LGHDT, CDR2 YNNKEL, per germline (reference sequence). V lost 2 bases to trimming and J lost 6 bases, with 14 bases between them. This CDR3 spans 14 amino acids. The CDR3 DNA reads TGTGCCAGCAGCCAAAGGGGCTCCCCTGCCGAGCAGTACGTC. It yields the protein CASSQRGSPAEQYV.

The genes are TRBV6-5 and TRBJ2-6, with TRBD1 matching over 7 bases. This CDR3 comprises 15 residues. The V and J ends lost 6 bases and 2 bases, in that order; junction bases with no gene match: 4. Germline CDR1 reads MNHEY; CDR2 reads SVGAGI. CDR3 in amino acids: CASRRQGAGANVLTF. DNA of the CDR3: TGTGCCAGCAGGCGACAGGGAGCTGGGGCCAACGTCCTGACTTTC.

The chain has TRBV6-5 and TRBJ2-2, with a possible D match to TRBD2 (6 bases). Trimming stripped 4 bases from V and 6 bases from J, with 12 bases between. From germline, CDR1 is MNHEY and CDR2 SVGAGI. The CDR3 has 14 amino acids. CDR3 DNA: TGTGCCAGCAGTTGGGGGGTCGTGCCCGGGGAGCTGTTTTTT. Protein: CASSWGVVPGELFF.

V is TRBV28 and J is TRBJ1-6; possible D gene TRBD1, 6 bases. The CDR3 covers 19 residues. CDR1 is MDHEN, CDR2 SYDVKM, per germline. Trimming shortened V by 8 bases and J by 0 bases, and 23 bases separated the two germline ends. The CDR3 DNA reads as TGTGCCAGCTCAGACCGGCGGACAGTCCCAAGCTCCTATAATTCACCCCTCCACTTT. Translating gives CASSDRRTVPSSYNSPLHF.

CDR3 coding DNA: TGTGCCAGTAATCCGGCTTTTGGCAGGGGCCCTCGGAAGTATACGCAGTATTTT. It translates to CASNPAFGRGPRKYTQYF. This rearrangement joins TRBV19 to TRBJ2-3; D is possibly TRBD1 (6 bases). Trimming left V 7 bases short and J 7 bases short, with 30 bases between. Germline loops: CDR1 LNHDA, CDR2 SQIVND (reference sequence). This CDR3 has 18 amino acids. Full variable domain (rest looked up from reference TRBV19 and TRBJ2-3): DGGITQSPKYLFRKEGQNVTLSCEQNLNHDAMYWYRQDPGQGLRLIYYSQIVNDFQKGDIAEGYSVSREKKESFPLTVTSAQKNPTAFYLCASNPAFGRGPRKYTQYFGPGTRLTVL.

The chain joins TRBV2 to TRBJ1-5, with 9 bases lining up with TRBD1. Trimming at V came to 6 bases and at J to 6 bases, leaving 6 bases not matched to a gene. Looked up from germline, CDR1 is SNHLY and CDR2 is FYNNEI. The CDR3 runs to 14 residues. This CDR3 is CASSLQGARQPQHF. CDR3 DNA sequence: TGTGCCAGCAGCCTACAGGGGGCGCGTCAGCCCCAGCATTTT.

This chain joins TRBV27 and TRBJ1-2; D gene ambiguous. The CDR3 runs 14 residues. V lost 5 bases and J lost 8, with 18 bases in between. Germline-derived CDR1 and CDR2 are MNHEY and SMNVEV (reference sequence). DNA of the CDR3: TGTGCCAGCAGTCCCTGGATCCCGGAGGGAGGCTACACCTTC. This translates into CASSPWIPEGGYTF.

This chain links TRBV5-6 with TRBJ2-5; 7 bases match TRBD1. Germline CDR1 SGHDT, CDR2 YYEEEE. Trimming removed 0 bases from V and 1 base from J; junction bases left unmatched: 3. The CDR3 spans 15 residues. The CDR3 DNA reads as TGTGCCAGCAGCTTGGGAGGGGGCGCCCAAGAGACCCAGTACTTC. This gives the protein CASSLGGGAQETQYF.

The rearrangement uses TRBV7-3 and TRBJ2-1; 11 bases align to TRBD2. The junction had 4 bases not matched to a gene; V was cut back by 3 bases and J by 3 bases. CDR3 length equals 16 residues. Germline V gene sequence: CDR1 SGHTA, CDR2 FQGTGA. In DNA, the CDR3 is TGTGCCAGCAGCTTTAGCGGGGGGGCCGGCTACAATGAGCAGTTCTTC. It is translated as CASSFSGGAGYNEQFF.